The rows below give T cell receptor beta chains drawn from one sample of a study of metastatic and nonmetastatic thyroid tumors. TCRdb re-called the PCR reads with MiXCR. The data contain roughly 15,000 clones, around 22% of them singletons. Sequences were obtained from adjacent normal tissue. Every receptor here comes from a female donor with papillary thyroid cancer or a benign thyroid nodule (not recorded which). Some clones in this sample may be carry-over from other donors' samples. The CDR3 runs from the conserved cysteine through the conserved F or W. D genes are given only for firm matches. The size field is filled for only some rows; it gives once, few, many or a size class.

size	V	D	J	CDR3	DNA
large	TRBV6-2/TRBV6-3	-	TRBJ2-5	CASSYEGLGTQYF	TGTGCCAGCAGTTACGAGGGCCTCGGGACCCAGTACTTC
many	TRBV20-1	-	TRBJ1-5	CSARAPTEGNQPQHF	TGCAGTGCTAGAGCCCCCACGGAGGGCAATCAGCCCCAGCATTTT
many	TRBV7-9	TRBD2	TRBJ2-7	CASSGRTSSFDEQYF	TGTGCCAGCAGCGGTCGGACTAGTTCGTTCGACGAGCAGTACTTC
-	TRBV12-3/TRBV12-4	-	TRBJ1-6	CASNKIADSPLHF	TGTGCCAGCAACAAAATTGCGGATTCACCCCTCCACTTT
-	TRBV5-1	TRBD2	TRBJ2-7	CASSFQTLSGNRAYEQYF	TGCGCCAGCAGCTTCCAGACCCTTAGCGGGAATAGGGCCTACGAGCAGTACTTC
many	TRBV27	-	TRBJ1-6	CASSSRVGKSPLHF	TGTGCCAGCAGTAGCAGGGTGGGAAAGTCACCCCTCCACTTT
-	TRBV19	TRBD1	TRBJ1-6	CASSVTDGQGALHF	TGTGCCAGTAGTGTGACGGACGGACAGGGAGCCCTCCACTTT
-	TRBV5-1	-	TRBJ2-2	CASIPGTTNTGELFF	TGCGCCAGCATACCCGGGACGACAAACACCGGGGAGCTGTTTTTT
-	TRBV6-1	-	TRBJ2-3	CASSAGGSRTDTQYF	TGTGCCAGCAGTGCAGGAGGATCGAGGACAGATACGCAGTATTTT
-	TRBV28	TRBD1	TRBJ1-3	CASIQQGALSGNTIYF	TGTGCCAGCATCCAACAGGGGGCCCTCTCTGGAAACACCATATATTTT
-	TRBV7-8	-	TRBJ2-3	CASSLFPPGSRIDTQYF	TGTGCCAGCAGCTTATTTCCCCCCGGGAGCAGGATCGATACGCAGTATTTT
-	TRBV6-1	TRBD1	TRBJ2-1	CASLQGAQYNEHYF	TGTGCCAGCCTCCAGGGGGCTCAGTATAATGAGCATTACTTC
few	TRBV5-1	-	TRBJ1-1	CASSPGEGRMNTEAFF	TGCGCCAGCAGCCCTGGAGAGGGGAGGATGAACACTGAAGCTTTCTTT
-	TRBV20-1	-	TRBJ1-1	CSALSGHLQTEAFF	TGCAGTGCGCTGTCGGGACACCTACAGACTGAAGCTTTCTTT
-	TRBV11-2	TRBD2	TRBJ2-1	CASSLVGTSNYNEQFF	TGTGCCAGCAGCTTAGTTGGGACTAGCAATTACAATGAGCAGTTCTTC
few	TRBV20-1	TRBD2	TRBJ2-3	CRGISSGGTDTQYF	TGCAGAGGGATTTCTAGCGGGGGCACAGATACGCAGTATTTT
few	TRBV4-2	-	TRBJ1-4	CASRDSREKLFF	TGTGCCAGCAGGGACAGTAGAGAAAAACTGTTTTTT
-	TRBV13	TRBD1	TRBJ2-7	CASSQGSWGQGAYEQYF	TGTGCCAGCAGCCAGGGGTCGTGGGGACAGGGGGCTTACGAGCAGTACTTC
once	TRBV10-3	-	TRBJ1-1	CAIKNPNTEAFF	TGTGCCATCAAGAATCCGAACACTGAAGCTTTCTTT
large	TRBV20-1	-	TRBJ2-2	CSAREGGNTGELFF	TGCAGTGCTAGGGAGGGGGGGAACACCGGGGAGCTGTTTTTT
-	TRBV4-1	TRBD1	TRBJ1-5	CASSQGDRAQPQHF	TGCGCCAGCAGCCAAGGAGACAGGGCTCAGCCCCAGCATTTT
-	TRBV7-8	-	TRBJ2-7	CASSLELQGGYEQYF	TGTGCCAGCAGCTTAGAACTCCAAGGGGGGTACGAGCAGTACTTC
-	TRBV9	-	TRBJ1-2	CASSVVPETNYGYTF	TGTGCCAGCAGCGTAGTGCCGGAAACTAACTATGGCTACACCTTC
-	TRBV12-3/TRBV12-4	-	TRBJ2-3	CASSQGLTSTDTQYF	TGTGCCAGCAGTCAGGGACTGACTAGCACAGATACGCAGTATTTT
few	TRBV15	-	TRBJ1-4	CATSREAANEKLFF	TGTGCCACCAGCAGAGAGGCAGCTAATGAAAAACTGTTTTTT
few	TRBV5-1	-	TRBJ1-2	CASSLGGTASGYTF	TGCGCCAGCAGCTTGGGGGGGACCGCCAGTGGCTACACCTTC
few	TRBV20-1	TRBD2	TRBJ2-1	CSASAPGGAGFF	TGCAGTGCTAGTGCACCCGGGGGGGCCGGGTTCTTC
-	TRBV28	-	TRBJ1-2	CASSLVSGLWGYTF	TGTGCCAGCAGTTTAGTTAGCGGTCTATGGGGCTACACCTTC
-	TRBV5-1	TRBD2	TRBJ2-5	CASSGGLAGGFETQYF	TGCGCCAGCAGCGGCGGACTAGCGGGGGGGTTTGAGACCCAGTACTTC
-	TRBV20-1	TRBD2	TRBJ2-2	CSATTSLRGELFF	TGCAGTGCTACGACTAGCCTTAGGGGGGAGCTGTTTTTT
-	TRBV6-1	TRBD2	TRBJ2-3	CASNRLAGTDTQYF	TGTGCCAGCAATAGGCTAGCGGGCACAGATACGCAGTATTTT
few	TRBV20-1	TRBD2	TRBJ2-1	CSAADSGGNSYNEQFF	TGCAGTGCTGCCGATAGCGGGGGAAACTCCTACAATGAGCAGTTCTTC
few	TRBV6-1	TRBD1	TRBJ1-1	CASSTPETGDAFF	TGTGCCAGCAGTACCCCCGAGACAGGGGATGCTTTCTTT
few	TRBV6-5	-	TRBJ2-5	CASSLLGQQETQYF	TGTGCCAGCAGTCTCCTCGGACAGCAAGAGACCCAGTACTTC
-	TRBV20-1	TRBD1	TRBJ2-7	CSPSGGQTYEQYF	TGCAGTCCTAGTGGGGGACAGACCTACGAGCAGTACTTC
-	TRBV19	-	TRBJ2-1	CASSIGGAPRNEQFF	TGTGCCAGTAGTATAGGGGGGGCCCCTAGGAATGAGCAGTTCTTC
few	TRBV27	-	TRBJ2-7	CASRPGTERSYEQYF	TGTGCCAGCCGGCCGGGGACTGAACGCTCCTACGAGCAGTACTTC
-	TRBV27	TRBD1	TRBJ2-5	CASSLVRFGDRGRETQYF	TGTGCCAGCAGTTTAGTAAGGTTCGGGGACAGGGGGCGAGAGACCCAGTACTTC
-	TRBV20-1	TRBD2	TRBJ2-7	CSATPSGNYEQYF	TGCAGTGCTACTCCTAGCGGTAACTACGAGCAGTACTTC
-	TRBV20-1	-	TRBJ1-2	CSAKSPTNYGYTF	TGCAGTGCCAAGTCTCCTACTAACTATGGCTACACCTTC
few	TRBV11-2	-	TRBJ1-1	CASSLDRDTEAFF	TGTGCCAGCAGCTTAGACAGGGACACTGAAGCTTTCTTT
few	TRBV12-3/TRBV12-4	-	TRBJ2-3	CAISLTICGNYPDTQYF	TGTGCCATCAGCCTTACAATTTGCGGGAACTACCCAGATACGCAGTATTTT
few	TRBV7-3	TRBD1	TRBJ1-1	CASSLTGQEAFF	TGTGCCAGCAGCTTAACGGGACAGGAAGCTTTCTTT
few	TRBV4-3	-	TRBJ2-6	CASSQDIASGANVLTF	TGCGCCAGCAGCCAAGATATAGCCTCTGGGGCCAACGTCCTGACTTTC
few	TRBV28	-	TRBJ1-2	CASKQGGNNYGYTF	TGTGCCAGCAAACAGGGAGGGAATAACTATGGCTACACCTTC
-	TRBV30	TRBD2	TRBJ2-7	CAWVRDYPYEQYF	TGTGCCTGGGTCCGGGACTACCCTTACGAGCAGTACTTC
-	TRBV5-1	TRBD2	TRBJ2-3	CASSTQGAGAGVSQYF	TGCGCCAGCAGCACCCAGGGAGCGGGAGCGGGGGTTTCGCAGTATTTT
few	TRBV5-1	-	TRBJ1-1	CASSFSGEAFF	TGCGCCAGCAGCTTCTCTGGGGAAGCTTTCTTT
few	TRBV20-1	TRBD2	TRBJ2-7	CSATGGSYEQYF	TGCAGTGCTACGGGGGGCTCCTACGAGCAGTACTTC
few	TRBV10-3	TRBD1	TRBJ1-5	CASSTGDNNHPQHF	TGTGCCTCCTCAACAGGGGATAACAATCATCCCCAGCATTTT
-	TRBV6-1	-	TRBJ1-4	CASSDHPTNEKLFF	TGTGCCAGCAGCGATCATCCAACTAATGAAAAACTGTTTTTT
few	TRBV2	-	TRBJ2-3	CASNPTGEGDTQYF	TGTGCCAGCAATCCGACAGGGGAGGGAGATACGCAGTATTTT
many	TRBV27	-	TRBJ1-1	CASSPEGNTEAFF	TGTGCCAGCAGTCCTGAGGGGAACACTGAAGCTTTCTTT
-	TRBV2	-	TRBJ1-1	CASSEAENTEAFF	TGTGCCAGCAGTGAAGCGGAGAACACTGAAGCTTTCTTT
few	TRBV27	-	TRBJ1-6	CASRGATYNSPLHF	TGTGCCAGCAGAGGGGCTACCTATAATTCACCCCTCCACTTT